One and the same sample provided the 25 T cell receptor beta chains below, sequenced in a study of immune heterogeneity within non-small cell lung tumors. Multiplex PCR with 32 V and 13 J primers amplified TCR beta CDR3. In TCRdb, the multiplex PCR reads were re-called with MiXCR into one record per CDR3 protein. The data contain roughly 13,000 distinct CDR3 sequences, about 25% of them seen just once; the ten biggest clones take up over 10%. The template for each sample was 600 to 650 ng of genomic DNA, which had been extracted from bulk tumor tissue. Surgical sampling yielded several biopsies per primary tumor (spaced far apart). Patients underwent curative surgery for non-small cell lung cancer (untreated and newly diagnosed). Sequencing was done on a sample of lung tumor tissue. Every receptor here comes from a man over 45 with non-small cell lung cancer.

The sample holds many counts of this clonotype. The chain carries TRBV7-2 and TRBJ2-7; D uncertain. CDR1 SGHTA and CDR2 FQGNSA come from the germline V gene. Trimming removed 2 bases from V and 3 bases from J, with 5 bases in between. CDR3 length: 12 amino acids. DNA of the CDR3: TGTGCCAGCAGCTTATACAACTACGAGCAGTACTTC. It is translated as CASSLYNYEQYF.

This clonotype is labeled medium-sized. The gene calls are TRBV11-2 and TRBJ1-6, with 10 bases identical to TRBD1. V lost 1 base, J lost 6 bases, and 3 bases stayed unmatched. CDR1 is SGHAT and CDR2 is FQNNGV in the germline V gene. The CDR3 extends over 16 amino acids. CDR3 DNA: TGTGCCAGCAGCTTAGGGACAGGGGGAATTAATTCACCCCTCCACTTT. Its translation: CASSLGTGGINSPLHF.

The chain links TRBV5-1 to TRBJ1-1; D gene unclear. Germline-derived CDR1 and CDR2 are SGHRS and YFSETQ. V shed 0 bases and J shed 0 bases, with 9 bases lying between them. The CDR3 contains 15 residues. CDR3 sequence (DNA): TGCGCCAGCAGCTTGGGTGTCGGTGTGAACACTGAAGCTTTCTTT. Its protein product is CASSLGVGVNTEAFF. Looking up the rest from reference TRBV5-1 and TRBJ1-1 gives the full variable domain: KAGVTQTPRYLIKTRGQQVTLSCSPISGHRSVSWYQQTPGQGLQFLFEYFSETQRNKGNFPGRFSGRQFSNSRSEMNVSTLELGDSALYLCASSLGVGVNTEAFFGQGTRLTVV.

This clonotype was seen at least ten times. The genes are TRBV24-1 and TRBJ1-4, with 7 bases aligning to TRBD1. The CDR3 is 17 residues long. Looked up from germline, CDR1 is KGHDR and CDR2 is SFDVKD. With V trimmed by 7 bases and J by 8 bases, 18 bases remained unmatched. Here the CDR3 DNA reads TGTGCCACCAGCGCCGGGACAGACTCAACGCTAGGGGAAAAACTGTTTTTT. It translates to CATSAGTDSTLGEKLFF.

By share, this clonotype counts as medium-sized. CDR3 amino acids: CASSSFGAGNGYTF. As DNA, the CDR3 is TGTGCCAGCAGTTCCTTCGGAGCGGGGAATGGCTACACCTTC. V usage is TRBV6-1 and J usage is TRBJ1-2; D uncertain. Germline CDR1 MNHNS, CDR2 SASEGT. Trimming removed 5 bases from V and 6 bases from J, with 16 bases in between. CDR3 size: 14 residues.

Note on this clonotype: A read error may be the cause here, since a much bigger clone is one base away. V and J are TRBV6-2 or TRBV6-3 and TRBJ1-4; 9 bases agree with TRBD1. CDR1 and CDR2 from the germline V gene are MNHEY and SVGEGT. The length of the CDR3 is 15 residues. CDR3: CASRSTGQGNKKLFF. CDR3 DNA: TGTGCCAGCAGATCCACGGGACAGGGTAATAAAAAACTGTTTTTT.

By sample share, this clonotype is medium-sized. The chain employs TRBV28 and TRBJ2-7, with 8 bases that match TRBD2. The junction had 6 bases not matched to a gene; V was cut back by 6 bases and J by 2 bases. This CDR3 is 14 amino acids long. Germline V CDR1 and CDR2: MDHEN, SYDVKM. In DNA form, the CDR3 reads TGTGCCAGCAGGACGACTAGCGCTGCCTACGAGCAGTACTTC. Protein: CASRTTSAAYEQYF. Looking up the rest from reference TRBV28 and TRBJ2-7 gives the full variable domain: DVKVTQSSRYLVKRTGEKVFLECVQDMDHENMFWYRQDPGLGLRLIYFSYDVKMKEKGDIPEGYSVSREKKERFSLILESASTNQTSMYLCASRTTSAAYEQYFGPGTRLTVT.

This chain joins TRBV6-2 or TRBV6-3 and TRBJ2-7, with D perhaps assigned TRBD1 or TRBD2 (5 bases each). Germline lookup yields CDR1 MNHEY and CDR2 SVGEGT. Trimming took off 8 bases at V and 5 bases at J, with 16 bases between the two ends. There are 13 residues in the CDR3. The CDR3 loop reads CASRPGTADEQYF. In DNA form, the CDR3 reads TGTGCCAGCCGCCCCGGGACGGCCGACGAGCAGTACTTC.

This clonotype was detected many times. This chain connects TRBV28 to TRBJ1-6; TRBD1 aligns across 7 bases. The CDR3 length is 16 residues. In germline, CDR1 is MDHEN, CDR2 SYDVKM. V lost 5 bases, J lost 10 bases, and 14 bases stayed unmatched. CDR3 residues: CASSPTTGVVGSPLHF. The DNA of the CDR3 is TGTGCCAGCAGTCCGACAACAGGGGTGGTAGGATCACCCCTCCACTTT. The full variable domain, rest sourced from reference TRBV28 and TRBJ1-6, is DVKVTQSSRYLVKRTGEKVFLECVQDMDHENMFWYRQDPGLGLRLIYFSYDVKMKEKGDIPEGYSVSREKKERFSLILESASTNQTSMYLCASSPTTGVVGSPLHFGNGTRLTVT.

This sequence joins TRBV12-3 or TRBV12-4 and TRBJ2-1; no definite D call. Trimming cost V 6 bases and J 8 bases, with 11 bases left between them. The CDR3 sequence is 12 residues long. The CDR3 loop reads CASRYLCDEQFF. In DNA form, the CDR3 reads TGTGCCAGCAGATATCTCTGTGATGAGCAGTTCTTC.

In regard to this clonotype: A clone one base away is much larger, so this may be a read error. The rearrangement links TRBV30 to TRBJ2-6; the D is unclear. The ends were cut back, 4 bases at V and 3 bases at J, with 13 bases in the middle. The CDR3 contains 15 residues. Germline-derived CDR1 and CDR2 are GTSNPN and SVGIG (reference sequence). The CDR3 region is CAWNSRRSGANVLTF. The CDR3 DNA is TGTGCCTGGAACAGCCGACGGAGTGGGGCCAACGTCCTGACTTTC. Looking up the rest from reference TRBV30 and TRBJ2-6 gives the full variable domain: SQTIHQWPATLVQPVGSPLSLECTVEGTSNPNLYWYRQAAGRGLQLLFYSVGIGQISSEVPQNLSASRPQDRQFILSSKKLLLSDSGFYLCAWNSRRSGANVLTFGAGSRLTVL.

Note on this clonotype: This may arise from a read error, as a much more abundant clone is one base away. The chain joins TRBV5-1 to TRBJ2-1; D may correspond to TRBD1 or TRBD2 (5 bases each). Per germline, CDR1 SGHRS and CDR2 YFSETQ. This CDR3 spans 16 amino acids. The DNA of the CDR3 is TGCGCCAGCACCTTGATCGGGGCAGACTCCTACAATGAGCAGTTCTTC. Amino acids: CASTLIGADSYNEQFF.

Many counts were recorded for this clonotype. V and J are TRBV18 and TRBJ1-5; tentatively, D is TRBD1 (5 bases). The ends were cut back, 2 bases at V and 6 bases at J, with 11 bases in the middle. The CDR3 contains 14 residues. Germline V gene sequence: CDR1 KGHSH, CDR2 LQKENI. This CDR3 is CASSPEGLGQPQHF. Here the CDR3 DNA reads TGTGCCAGCTCACCAGAGGGGTTGGGTCAGCCCCAGCATTTT.

This clonotype has ten or more counts. This sequence joins TRBV5-1 and TRBJ2-2; TRBD2 aligns across 10 bases. V shed 5 bases and J 4 bases; nucleotides not matched to a gene: 5. CDR1 is SGHRS and CDR2 is YFSETQ in the germline V gene. This CDR3 is built from 15 residues. CDR3 DNA sequence: TGCGCCAGCAGGCCCGGGACTAGCGTCACCGGGGAGCTGTTTTTT. Translation: CASRPGTSVTGELFF.

This clonotype was observed many times. The DNA of the CDR3 is TGCAGTGCTAGAGAGGGAGGACTAGCGGGAGCAGAGAAGTACTTC. Translation: CSAREGGLAGAEKYF. The V gene is TRBV20-1, the J gene TRBJ2-7; 13 bases fit TRBD2. Germline V gives CDR1 DFQATT, CDR2 SNEGSKA (reference sequence). The junction had 10 bases not matched to a gene; V was cut back by 0 bases and J by 11 bases. The CDR3 consists of 15 residues.

Note on this clonotype: A much more abundant neighbour one base away suggests this may be a read error. The V and J genes are TRBV5-1 and TRBJ2-2; TRBD2 might be the D (5 bases). Trimming cost V 0 bases and J 7 bases, with 10 bases left between them. The CDR3 is 14 amino acids. Germline CDR1 SGHRS, CDR2 YFSETQ. Written as DNA, the CDR3 is TGCGCCAGCAGCTTGGGGGCCCGGGGCGGGGAGCTGTTTTTT. As protein: CASSLGARGGELFF. The full variable domain, with the rest looked up from reference TRBV5-1 and TRBJ2-2, is KAGVTQTPRYLIKTRGQQVTLSCSPISGHRSVSWYQQTPGQGLQFLFEYFSETQRNKGNFPGRFSGRQFSNSRSEMNVSTLELGDSALYLCASSLGARGGELFFGEGSRLTVL.

Notes on this clonotype: This clone may be a read error of a much larger clone one base away. This chain connects TRBV29-1 to TRBJ1-1; 9 bases align to TRBD1. Looked up from germline, CDR1 is SQVTM and CDR2 is ANQGSEA. The length of the CDR3 is 16 residues. The CDR3 is CSVLNRQGVGLTEALF. CDR3 sequence (DNA): TGCAGCGTCCTAAATCGACAGGGGGTAGGATTGACTGAAGCTTTATTT.

This clonotype was counted ten times or more. The rearrangement joins TRBV20-1 to TRBJ2-1; 7 positions match TRBD2. V was pared by 1 base and J by 3 bases, with 6 bases of the junction left unmatched. CDR3 length: 15 residues. Germline CDR1 reads DFQATT; CDR2 reads SNEGSKA (reference sequence). CDR3 residues: CSARGGASGYNEQFF. The CDR3 DNA follows: TGCAGTGCTAGAGGAGGGGCTAGCGGCTACAATGAGCAGTTCTTC.

By its share, this clonotype is medium-sized. V and J are TRBV19 and TRBJ1-2; D gene ambiguous. CDR1 is LNHDA and CDR2 is SQIVND in the germline V gene (reference sequence). V was trimmed by 0 bases and J by 7 bases, leaving 12 bases between them. The CDR3 is 14 amino acids. DNA for the CDR3: TGTGCCAGTAGTATAGATAAGGGCTTCGGTGGCTACACCTTC. Encoded protein: CASSIDKGFGGYTF.

This clonotype was picked up a small number of times. A much larger clone is a single base away; this may be a read error. The chain joins TRBV6-1 to TRBJ2-1; 10 nucleotides match TRBD2. The germline CDR1 and CDR2 sequences are MNHNS and SASEGT. J was trimmed by 10 bases and V by 7 bases; bases with no gene match: 16. The CDR3 spans 16 residues. Here the CDR3 reads CASITVALAGVEEQFF. The CDR3 DNA follows: TGTGCCAGCATAACGGTCGCGCTAGCGGGAGTTGAGGAGCAGTTCTTC.

By share of the sample, this clonotype is medium-sized. The chain has TRBV12-3 or TRBV12-4 and TRBJ1-2; unclear D gene. CDR3 length equals 12 residues. The V and J ends lost 4 bases and 8 bases respectively, with 11 bases between them. Here the CDR3 reads CASSYNLEGYTF. CDR3 DNA sequence: TGTGCCAGCAGTTATAACCTTGAGGGCTACACCTTC.

On this clonotype: This may be a read error: a much more frequent sequence differs by one nucleotide. The chain has TRBV6-2 or TRBV6-3 and TRBJ1-4; D gene ambiguous. Germline CDR1 and CDR2: MNHEY and SVGEGT. Trimming shortened V by 2 bases and J by 7 bases, and 11 bases separated the two germline ends. There are 14 residues in the CDR3. CDR3: CASSYSTGSEKLFF. The CDR3 nucleotides read TGTGCCAGCAGTTACAGCACGGGAAGTGAAAAACTGTTTTTT.

In regard to this clonotype: A much larger clone lies a single base off, so this may be a read error. The CDR3 nucleotides read TGCGCCAGCAGCTTATCAGGGAGCACAAACACCGGGGAGCTGTTTTTT. Its translation is CASSLSGSTNTGELFF. The rearrangement links TRBV5-1 to TRBJ2-2; D tentatively fits TRBD1 or TRBD2 (5 bases each). The CDR3 loop spans 16 amino acids. V shed 2 bases and J shed 2 bases, with 13 bases lying between them. CDR1 and CDR2 from the germline V gene are SGHRS and YFSETQ. Complete variable domain (other parts from reference TRBV5-1 and TRBJ2-2): KAGVTQTPRYLIKTRGQQVTLSCSPISGHRSVSWYQQTPGQGLQFLFEYFSETQRNKGNFPGRFSGRQFSNSRSEMNVSTLELGDSALYLCASSLSGSTNTGELFFGEGSRLTVL.

This clonotype is labeled medium-sized. This chain uses TRBV12-3 or TRBV12-4 with TRBJ1-4; D is unclear. The CDR3 sequence is 19 residues long. The V and J ends lost 5 bases and 3 bases respectively, with 25 bases between them. The CDR3 is CASSPLGRSLGRANEKLFF. CDR3 DNA: TGTGCCAGCAGTCCCTTGGGCAGGTCCCTCGGTCGGGCTAATGAAAAACTGTTTTTT.

This clonotype showed up many times. The gene calls are TRBV7-2 and TRBJ2-7; no reliable D call. Looked up from germline, CDR1 is SGHTA and CDR2 is FQGNSA. V lost 3 bases to trimming and J lost 1 base, with 10 bases between them. CDR3 length: 14 amino acids. CDR3: CASSFNPSSYEQYF. Written as DNA, the CDR3 is TGTGCCAGCAGCTTTAACCCCAGTTCCTACGAGCAGTACTTC.